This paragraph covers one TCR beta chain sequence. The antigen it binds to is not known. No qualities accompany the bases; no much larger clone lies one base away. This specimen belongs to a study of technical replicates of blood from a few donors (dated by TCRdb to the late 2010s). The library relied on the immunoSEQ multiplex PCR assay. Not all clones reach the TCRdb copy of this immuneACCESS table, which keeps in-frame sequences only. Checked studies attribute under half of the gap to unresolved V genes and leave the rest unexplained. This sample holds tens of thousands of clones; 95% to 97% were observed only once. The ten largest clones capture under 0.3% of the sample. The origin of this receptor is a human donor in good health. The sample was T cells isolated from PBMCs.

The CDR3 protein: CASSPPGKNEQFF. The DNA is as follows: TGTGCCAGCAGCCCCCCGGGGAAGAATGAGCAGTTCTTC. The chain uses TRBV9 and TRBJ2-1, with a tentative D gene TRBD2 over 5 matching bases. The CDR1 and CDR2 encoded by the germline V gene are SGDLS and YYNGEE. CDR3 length: 13 amino acids, cysteine to phenylalanine. Just the 39-base CDR3 DNA is kept, in frame starting at base 1. V is reduced by 4 bases and J by 7 bases, leaving a spacing of 12 bases between them.